This T cell receptor (beta chain) was sequenced in a study of CD8 T cell repertoires and HIV-1 epitope variants. Repertoires were generated with immunoSEQ multiplex PCR, while TCRdb's copy carries only in-frame clones and drops some. The sample records tens of thousands of clones, roughly 77% being singletons. CDR3 length: 16 amino acids. V was clipped by 4 bases and J by 7 bases; unmatched bases: 10. The germline V gene encodes CDR1 LGHNA and CDR2 YNFKEQ. The sequenced sample consisted of uncultured baseline CD8+ T cells from peripheral blood mononuclear cells (PBMCs). The chain couples TRBV4-2 to TRBJ1-4, with 9 bases matching TRBD1. The sequence came from a male donor with HIV. CDR3 amino acids: CASSRDFDRGSEKLFF. CDR3 nucleotides: TGTGCCAGCAGCCGCGACTTCGACAGGGGGTCTGAAAAACTGTTTTTT.